One sample yielded the 9 T cell receptor beta chains listed below, sequenced in a study of human T cells and chemical hapten exposure. TCRdb itself ran the RACE reads through MiXCR, one entry per CDR3 protein. The sample lists about 40,000 distinct CDR3 sequences; less than 3.5% were seen once. Sample time point: patch test 2, 6 weeks after DPC sensitization. Treatment here: therapeutic diphenylcyclopropenone sensitization with weekly scalp DPC. Sequenced here: whole blood, sampled in connection with sensitization to the hapten diphenylcyclopropenone (DPC). The receptor set was obtained from a man aged 35 to 55 with alopecia areata. Some clones in this sample may be carry-over from other donors' samples.

This clonotype was counted many times. The chain is built from TRBV13 and TRBJ2-6, with D perhaps matching TRBD1 (5 bases). Germline V gene sequence: CDR1 PRHDT, CDR2 FYEKMQ (reference sequence). The CDR3 is 16 residues long. Trimming took 2 bases from V and 3 from J, leaving 11 bases between them. CDR3 amino acids: CASSLNVGDGANVLTF. The DNA of the CDR3 is TGTGCCAGCAGCTTAAATGTAGGGGATGGGGCCAACGTCCTGACTTTC.

This clonotype has ten or more counts. The gene calls are TRBV28 and TRBJ2-3; 7 bases are a match to TRBD2. Germline V gene sequence: CDR1 MDHEN, CDR2 SYDVKM. The length of the CDR3 is 16 residues. Unmatched junction bases numbered 9, after V lost 6 bases and J lost 0 bases. The CDR3: CASRSSGGGSTDTQYF. The CDR3 bases are TGTGCCAGCAGATCATCGGGAGGCGGGAGCACAGATACGCAGTATTTT.

This clonotype was detected a few times. The rearrangement links TRBV6-2 or TRBV6-3 to TRBJ1-1; D call uncertain. This CDR3 contains 14 residues. V lost 6 bases and J lost 0, with 11 bases in between. From germline, CDR1 is MNHEY and CDR2 SVGEGT. The DNA for the CDR3 is TGTGCCAGCAGCTTGTTGGTTTTGAACACTGAAGCTTTCTTT. Its translation: CASSLLVLNTEAFF.

This clonotype was counted at least ten times. V is TRBV6-2 or TRBV6-3 and J is TRBJ1-5; TRBD1 matches at 9 bases. J lost 5 bases, V lost 6 bases, and 11 bases had no gene match. The germline CDR1 and CDR2 sequences are MNHEY and SVGEGT. CDR3 length: 16 residues. The CDR3 loop is CASRGRTGGPDQPQHF. The CDR3 DNA sequence: TGTGCCAGCAGGGGCCGAACAGGGGGCCCGGATCAGCCCCAGCATTTT.

This clonotype was observed a handful of times. This chain uses TRBV6-2 or TRBV6-3 with TRBJ2-2; no reliable D call. V lost 6 bases and J 0 bases, leaving 14 bases between the germline ends. This CDR3 spans 16 amino acids. CDR1 and CDR2 from the germline V gene are MNHEY and SVGEGT. The CDR3 reads CASRGPQASNTGELFF. The CDR3 DNA is TGTGCCAGCAGAGGCCCCCAGGCATCGAACACCGGGGAGCTGTTTTTT.

In this sample, this clonotype turned up many times. The rearrangement links TRBV6-5 to TRBJ2-3; no clear D. Germline lookup yields CDR1 MNHEY and CDR2 SVGAGI. With 2 bases removed from V and 3 bases from J, the gap between germline ends came to 3 bases. The CDR3 is made up of 12 amino acids. The CDR3 protein is CASSYGTDTQYF. The CDR3 nucleotides are TGTGCCAGCAGTTACGGGACAGATACGCAGTATTTT.

The chain is built from TRBV12-3 or TRBV12-4 and TRBJ2-6, with D possibly matching TRBD2 (6 bases). The CDR3 totals 15 residues. Trimming cost V 3 bases and J 2 bases, with 8 bases left between them. The CDR3: CASSFGGTGANVLTF. The CDR3 nucleotides read TGTGCCAGCAGTTTTGGGGGGACTGGGGCCAACGTCCTGACTTTC.

This clonotype was counted many times. The V and J genes are TRBV6-6 and TRBJ1-5; tentatively, D is TRBD1 (5 bases). The germline V gene has CDR1 MNHNY and CDR2 SVGAGI (reference sequence). This CDR3 has 16 amino acids. V was clipped by 0 bases and J by 0 bases, with 9 bases between them. CDR3 loop: CASSYSPGTSNQPQHF. In DNA form, the CDR3 reads TGTGCCAGCAGTTACTCCCCGGGGACTAGCAATCAGCCCCAGCATTTT.

This clonotype has at least ten counts. The V gene is TRBV7-2, the J gene TRBJ1-4, with a weak D call TRBD1 (5 bases). The CDR3 sequence is 14 residues long. Germline-derived CDR1 and CDR2 are SGHTA and FQGNSA. V was shortened by 5 bases and J by 6 bases, with 13 bases between the two germline ends. Here the CDR3 reads CASSVRRGDEKLFF. CDR3 sequence (DNA): TGTGCCAGCAGCGTCCGGAGGGGAGATGAAAAACTGTTTTTT.